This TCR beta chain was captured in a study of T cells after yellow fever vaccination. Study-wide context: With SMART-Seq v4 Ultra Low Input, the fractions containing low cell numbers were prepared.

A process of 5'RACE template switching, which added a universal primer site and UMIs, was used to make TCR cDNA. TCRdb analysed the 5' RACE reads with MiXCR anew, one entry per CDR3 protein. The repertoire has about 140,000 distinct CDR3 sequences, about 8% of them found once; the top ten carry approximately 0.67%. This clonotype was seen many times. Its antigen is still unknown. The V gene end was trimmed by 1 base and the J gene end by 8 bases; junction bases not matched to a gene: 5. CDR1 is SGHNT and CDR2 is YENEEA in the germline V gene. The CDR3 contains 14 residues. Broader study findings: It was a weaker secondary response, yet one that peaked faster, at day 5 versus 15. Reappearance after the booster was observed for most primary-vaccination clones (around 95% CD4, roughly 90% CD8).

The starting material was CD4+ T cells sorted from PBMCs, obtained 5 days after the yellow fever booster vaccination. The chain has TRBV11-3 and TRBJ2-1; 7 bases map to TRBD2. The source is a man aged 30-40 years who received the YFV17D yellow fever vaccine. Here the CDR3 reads CASSLVGGSYEQFF. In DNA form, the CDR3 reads TGTGCCAGCAGCTTAGTTGGCGGGAGTTATGAGCAGTTCTTC. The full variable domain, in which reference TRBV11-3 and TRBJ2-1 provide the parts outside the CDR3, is EAGVVQSPRYKIIEKKQPVAFWCNPISGHNTLYWYLQNLGQGPELLIRYENEEAVDDSQLPKDRFSAERLKGVDSTLKIQPAELGDSAVYLCASSLVGGSYEQFFGPGTRLTVL.